What follows are 16 T cell receptor beta chains derived from one specimen sequenced in a study of cytomegalovirus exposure and HLA in healthy donors. 60 Vbeta and 13 Jbeta primers were used in PCR. TCRdb keeps only in-frame clones here, not all; method: immunoSEQ multiplex PCR. The sample includes 99,000 or so clones, about 9.4% seen only once; the top ten take approximately 6%. What was sequenced was PBMCs. The receptors were gathered from a man aged 40-49 years in good health and CMV-seropositive.

V usage is TRBV5-8 and J usage is TRBJ1-5; D is perhaps TRBD1 (5 bases). This CDR3 is built from 15 residues. The germline V and J ends were trimmed by 1 base and 2 bases, with 10 bases remaining between them. Germline V gene lookup returns CDR1 SGHTS and CDR2 YDEGEE. CDR3 sequence: CASSLRVGGNQPQHF. CDR3 DNA: TGTGCCAGCAGCTTGAGAGTAGGGGGCAATCAGCCCCAGCATTTT.

This clone was seen a few times. This sequence joins TRBV6-5 and TRBJ2-7; TRBD2 might be the D (6 bases). The germline gives CDR1 MNHEY, CDR2 SVGAGI. Trimming removed 2 bases at V and 6 bases at J, with 11 bases between. CDR3 length: 13 amino acids. CDR3 protein: CASSYAGSSEQYF. The CDR3 coding sequence is TGTGCCAGCAGTTACGCGGGGTCATCCGAGCAGTACTTC.

This sequence joins TRBV7-9 and TRBJ1-4, with 7 bases lining up with TRBD1. Germline V gene lookup returns CDR1 SEHNR and CDR2 FQNEAQ (reference sequence). The V segment lost 2 bases and the J segment 7 bases; nucleotides outside the gene matches: 1. CDR3 length: 13 residues. The DNA of the CDR3 is TGTGCCAGCAGCTTAAGGACAGGTGAAAAACTGTTTTTT. This gives the protein CASSLRTGEKLFF. The full variable domain, with the rest looked up from reference TRBV7-9 and TRBJ1-4, is DTGVSQNPRHKITKRGQNVTFRCDPISEHNRLYWYRQTLGQGPEFLTYFQNEAQLEKSRLLSDRFSAERPKGSFSTLEIQRTEQGDSAMYLCASSLRTGEKLFFGSGTQLSVL.

Only one count was recorded for this clone. The chain couples TRBV11-1 to TRBJ2-3; TRBD2 agrees at 8 bases. Germline CDR1 SGHAT, CDR2 FQDESV (reference sequence). J was trimmed by 0 bases and V by 5 bases; bases with no gene match: 7. This CDR3 has 16 amino acids. The CDR3 nucleotides are TGTGCCAGCAGCCCACGACTAGCGCCTAGCACAGATACGCAGTATTTT. Translation gives CASSPRLAPSTDTQYF.

As regards this clone: Other DNA sequences in the sample encode the same CDR3. The V call is TRBV29-1, the J call TRBJ2-1; TRBD2 matches at 7 bases. This CDR3 is 16 amino acids long. Germline assignment: CDR1 SQVTM and CDR2 ANQGSEA. The V gene end was trimmed by 8 bases and the J gene end by 1 base; junction bases not matched to a gene: 14. The CDR3 bases are TGCAGCCTGGGCGGGCCTAGCGGCCGATCCTACAATGAGCAGTTCTTC. Its protein product is CSLGGPSGRSYNEQFF.

This clone was detected a few times. The chain combines TRBV28 with TRBJ2-7; D is possibly TRBD2 (5 bases). The germline gives CDR1 MDHEN, CDR2 SYDVKM. The length of the CDR3 is 13 residues. CDR3 region: CASGWRSSYEQYF. In nucleotides, the CDR3 is TGTGCGTCGGGGTGGCGGAGCTCCTACGAGCAGTACTTC. Together with reference TRBV28 and TRBJ2-7, the CDR3 gives the full variable domain: DVKVTQSSRYLVKRTGEKVFLECVQDMDHENMFWYRQDPGLGLRLIYFSYDVKMKEKGDIPEGYSVSREKKERFSLILESASTNQTSMYLCASGWRSSYEQYFGPGTRLTVT.

The chain employs TRBV9 and TRBJ1-3; D is undetermined. This CDR3 comprises 14 residues. Germline lookup yields CDR1 SGDLS and CDR2 YYNGEE. With 4 bases removed from V and 2 bases from J, the gap between germline ends came to 10 bases. In nucleotides, the CDR3 is TGTGCCAGCAGCCCTCTAGTTACTGGAAACACCATATATTTT. Protein: CASSPLVTGNTIYF.

A few counts support this clone. The chain is built from TRBV4-1 and TRBJ2-3; 9 bases line up with TRBD2. The CDR3 has 15 amino acids. J gave up 4 bases and V 5 bases, and 7 bases lay outside the gene matches. Germline CDR1 is MGHRA and CDR2 is YSYEKL. The CDR3, as DNA: TGCGCCAGCAGCAAATTAGCGGGAGAGGCAGATACGCAGTATTTT. Its translation is CASSKLAGEADTQYF.

This clone was picked up a small number of times. The CDR3 sequence: CASRPGGTERQTQYF. The CDR3 DNA is TGTGCCAGCAGACCTGGCGGAACGGAACGGCAGACCCAGTACTTC. V is TRBV28 and J is TRBJ2-5; D is ambiguous. Trimming cost V 6 bases and J 6 bases, with 20 bases left between them. Germline V gene data show CDR1 as MDHEN and CDR2 as SYDVKM. The length of the CDR3 is 15 residues.

In its sample, this clone was seen a few times. J is TRBJ2-7 and V is TRBV9; 10 nucleotides agree with TRBD2. Germline V lookup: CDR1 SGDLS, CDR2 YYNGEE. With 3 bases clipped from V and 3 bases from J, the junction kept 6 bases outside the gene matches. This CDR3 spans 15 amino acids. The CDR3 nucleotides read TGTGCCAGCAGCGGACGGACTAGCGGAAACTACGAGCAGTACTTC. Residues: CASSGRTSGNYEQYF.

The table lists this clone with a few counts. The rearrangement uses TRBV14 and TRBJ2-1; unclear D gene. The germline gives CDR1 SGHDN, CDR2 FVKESK. V lost 4 bases and J 10 bases, leaving 14 bases between the germline ends. The length of the CDR3 is 13 residues. CDR3 sequence reads: CASSLSTPFEQFF. The CDR3 region has the DNA TGTGCCAGCAGCCTTTCGACTCCATTCGAGCAGTTCTTC.

This clone turned up a few times. This rearrangement joins TRBV6-6 to TRBJ2-7; D unclear. Per germline, CDR1 MNHNY and CDR2 SVGAGI (reference sequence). The CDR3 runs 11 residues. V was shortened by 4 bases and J by 2 bases, with 3 bases between the two germline ends. CDR3 loop: CASSSTYEQYF. CDR3 bases: TGTGCCAGCAGTTCTACCTACGAGCAGTACTTC.

The genes are TRBV19 and TRBJ1-4, with TRBD1 matching 8 bases. CDR3 length: 17 amino acids. The V segment lost 6 bases and the J segment 2 bases; nucleotides outside the gene matches: 11. Germline lookup yields CDR1 LNHDA and CDR2 SQIVND (reference sequence). The CDR3 region has the DNA TGTGCCAGTAGAGACAGGGGAGCTATGGGGACTAATGAAAAACTGTTTTTT. Its translation is CASRDRGAMGTNEKLFF.

This chain connects TRBV10-2 to TRBJ1-1; D gene unclear. The V end lost 3 bases, the J end lost 3 bases, and 11 bases lay between the germline ends. Germline CDR1 and CDR2: WSHSY and SAAADI. The CDR3 is 14 residues long. CDR3 amino acids: CASSDTRAHTEAFF. The CDR3 coding sequence is TGCGCCAGCAGTGATACGAGGGCGCACACTGAAGCTTTCTTT.

Turning to this clone: The sample has other DNA sequences that encode this CDR3 too. CDR3 sequence reads: CASSGLPGETQYF. The CDR3 region has the DNA TGTGCCAGTAGCGGCCTCCCGGGAGAGACCCAGTACTTC. The chain has TRBV19 and TRBJ2-5; no firm D call. This CDR3 has 13 residues. The V end lost 6 bases, the J end lost 4 bases, and 12 bases lay between the germline ends. Looked up from germline, CDR1 is LNHDA and CDR2 is SQIVND (reference sequence).

This chain uses TRBV11-2 with TRBJ1-3; perhaps TRBD1 as D (5 bases). V lost 3 bases, J lost 2 bases, and 11 bases lay in between. Per the germline V gene, CDR1 is SGHAT and CDR2 is FQNNGV. The CDR3 runs to 15 residues. The CDR3, as DNA: TGTGCCAGCAGCTTCGTGGGGGAGGCTGGAAACACCATATATTTT. This translates into CASSFVGEAGNTIYF.